Below are 22 T cell receptor beta chains sequenced from a single sample in a study of blood T cell repertoires in COVID-19. This table comes from immunoSEQ multiplex PCR, and its TCRdb copy is limited to in-frame clones, with some not included. The data contain 150,000 to 200,000 clones, about 86% of them singletons. The sequencing sample was made of peripheral blood. The receptors come from a woman aged 55-70 years with COVID-19, enrolled during active disease.

This sequence joins TRBV30 and TRBJ2-7; TRBD1 is a possible D gene (6 bases). V lost 5 bases and J 2 bases, leaving 10 bases between the germline ends. The germline gives CDR1 GTSNPN, CDR2 SVGIG (reference sequence). This CDR3 is 12 amino acids long. CDR3 nucleotides: TGTGCCTGGGGACAGTTTGCCTACGAGCAGTACTTC. It specifies CAWGQFAYEQYF.

J is TRBJ2-7 and V is TRBV11-3, with 11 bases identical to TRBD2. CDR3 size: 19 residues. Germline V gene lookup returns CDR1 SGHNT and CDR2 YENEEA. Losses at the gene ends were 3 bases for V and 1 base for J; bases not matched to a gene: 14. CDR3 residues: CASSLEVLAGDLASYEQYF. In DNA form, the CDR3 reads TGTGCCAGCAGCTTGGAGGTACTAGCGGGAGATCTTGCGTCCTACGAGCAGTACTTC.

The V call is TRBV29-1, the J call TRBJ2-7; possibly TRBD2 for D (6 bases). V was pared by 4 bases and J by 0 bases, with 13 bases between. From germline, CDR1 is SQVTM and CDR2 ANQGSEA. The CDR3 runs 14 residues. The CDR3 sequence: CSVVAASASYEQYF. In DNA form, the CDR3 reads TGCAGCGTTGTTGCGGCTAGCGCCTCCTACGAGCAGTACTTC.

The J gene is TRBJ2-7, the V gene TRBV4-2; 9 bases fit TRBD2. The CDR3 is 16 residues long. Germline-derived CDR1 and CDR2 are LGHNA and YNFKEQ. With V trimmed by 3 bases and J by 1 base, 7 bases remained unmatched. The CDR3 sequence is CASSHRTSEGSYEQYF. CDR3 sequence (DNA): TGTGCCAGCAGCCACCGGACTAGCGAAGGGTCCTACGAGCAGTACTTC.

This clone was seen a single time. The chain uses TRBV6-2 or TRBV6-3 and TRBJ2-2; no reliable D call. The CDR3 is 15 amino acids. Per the germline V gene, CDR1 is MNHEY and CDR2 is SVGEGT. The V end lost 6 bases, the J end lost 0 bases, and 11 bases lay between the germline ends. CDR3 amino acids: CASSPLYANTGELFF. Here the CDR3 DNA reads TGTGCCAGCAGCCCCCTATACGCGAACACCGGGGAGCTGTTTTTT.

The table lists this clone with a few counts. This chain links TRBV6-2 or TRBV6-3 with TRBJ2-7, with 12 bases identical to TRBD2. The CDR3 runs 15 residues. V dropped 4 bases and J dropped 2; count of bases not matched to a gene: 3. Per the germline V gene, CDR1 is MNHEY and CDR2 is SVGEGT. CDR3 sequence: CASSWWTSGTYEQYF. DNA of the CDR3: TGTGCCAGCAGTTGGTGGACTAGCGGGACCTACGAGCAGTACTTC.

The chain employs TRBV14 and TRBJ1-5; D is uncertain. The CDR3 totals 14 residues. The V gene's germline CDR1 is SGHDN and CDR2 FVKESK. Trimming cost V 3 bases and J 5 bases, with 11 bases left between them. CDR3 bases: TGTGCCAGCAGCCAGGGAACCGGGGATCAGCCCCAGCATTTT. It translates to CASSQGTGDQPQHF.

The chain recombines TRBV3-1 (or the pseudogene TRBV3-2) with TRBJ1-1, with D maybe TRBD1 (6 bases). The V end lost 1 base, the J end lost 10 bases, and 22 bases lay between the germline ends. CDR1 LGHDT and CDR2 YNNKEL come from the germline V gene (reference sequence). The CDR3 extends over 16 amino acids. For the CDR3, the DNA is TGTGCCAGCAGCCAAGTCCCGACAGGACACGAGGGGGTAGCTTTCTTT. This translates into CASSQVPTGHEGVAFF.

This chain connects TRBV4-1 to TRBJ2-7; 9 nucleotides agree with TRBD1. V was clipped by 3 bases and J by 5 bases; unmatched bases: 8. The CDR3 sequence is 15 residues long. The germline V gene has CDR1 MGHRA and CDR2 YSYEKL. CDR3 protein: CASSQVGQGGDEQYF. The CDR3 nucleotides are TGCGCCAGCAGCCAGGTGGGACAGGGAGGCGACGAGCAGTACTTC.

A remark on this clone: A much larger clone lies a single base off, so this may be a read error. Distinct nucleotide sequences in the sample also encode this CDR3. This chain uses TRBV19 with TRBJ2-2; TRBD2 might be the D (5 bases). CDR1 and CDR2 from the germline V gene are LNHDA and SQIVND (reference sequence). V gave up 3 bases and J gave up 0 bases, with 11 bases separating them. The CDR3 has 16 amino acids. The CDR3 sequence is CASSILGSANTGELFF. The CDR3 DNA reads TGTGCCAGTAGTATCTTGGGGAGCGCGAACACCGGGGAGCTGTTTTTT. The full variable domain, in which reference TRBV19 and TRBJ2-2 provide the parts outside the CDR3, is DGGITQSPKYLFRKEGQNVTLSCEQNLNHDAMYWYRQDPGQGLRLIYYSQIVNDFQKGDIAEGYSVSREKKESFPLTVTSAQKNPTAFYLCASSILGSANTGELFFGEGSRLTVL.

This chain connects TRBV15 to TRBJ2-4; 9 positions match TRBD1. J gave up 6 bases and V 1 base, and 16 bases lay outside the gene matches. The CDR3 runs 19 residues. Germline-derived CDR1 and CDR2 are LNHNV and YYDKDF (reference sequence). In DNA form, the CDR3 reads TGTGCCACCAGCAGAGGGGACTTCGGCGGGACAGGGAGGGTAAACATTCAGTACTTC. It codes for CATSRGDFGGTGRVNIQYF.

This chain links TRBV3-1 (or the pseudogene TRBV3-2) with TRBJ1-5; 8 bases map to TRBD1. CDR3 size: 21 residues. Germline lookup yields CDR1 LGHDT and CDR2 YNNKEL (reference sequence). The V segment lost 1 base and the J segment 0 bases; nucleotides outside the gene matches: 17. The CDR3 DNA sequence: TGTGCCAGCAGCCAAGGGCCCGCAGGGGGCCTCCCCAAGTATAGCAATCAGCCCCAGCATTTT. This encodes CASSQGPAGGLPKYSNQPQHF.

The rearrangement joins TRBV5-1 to TRBJ2-2; 7 positions agree with TRBD2. After removal of 4 bases from V and 4 bases from J, the junction contained 7 bases not matched to a gene. This CDR3 spans 15 amino acids. Germline assignment: CDR1 SGHRS and CDR2 YFSETQ. CDR3 nucleotides: TGCGCCAGCAGCCTAAGACTAGCAGGCACCGGGGAGCTGTTTTTT. It is translated as CASSLRLAGTGELFF.

This chain uses TRBV4-1 with TRBJ2-1; D is possibly TRBD2 (5 bases). Trimming stripped 7 bases from V and 2 bases from J, with 15 bases between. This CDR3 has 15 amino acids. Per the germline V gene, CDR1 is MGHRA and CDR2 is YSYEKL. The CDR3 here is CASTLSGIPYNEQFF. CDR3 DNA sequence: TGCGCCAGCACCTTAAGCGGAATTCCCTACAATGAGCAGTTCTTC.

For this clone: The same CDR3 also results from other DNA sequences found in this sample. This chain links TRBV9 with TRBJ1-4; D is unclear. The V and J ends lost 0 bases and 0 bases respectively, with 6 bases between them. The CDR3 has 15 residues. In germline, CDR1 is SGDLS, CDR2 YYNGEE. The CDR3 protein is CASSVAGSTNEKLFF. The CDR3 DNA reads TGTGCCAGCAGCGTAGCGGGATCAACTAATGAAAAACTGTTTTTT.

V and J are TRBV9 and TRBJ2-1, with D possibly matching TRBD1 (5 bases). The CDR3 has 15 amino acids. V lost 0 bases and J 2 bases, leaving 9 bases between the germline ends. Germline V lookup: CDR1 SGDLS, CDR2 YYNGEE. The CDR3, as DNA: TGTGCCAGCAGCGTAGACCAAGGGGCCTACAATGAGCAGTTCTTC. It codes for CASSVDQGAYNEQFF.

This clone has a handful of counts. The chain recombines TRBV14 with TRBJ2-2, with D possibly being TRBD1 (6 bases). Trimming took off 4 bases at V and 0 bases at J, with 12 bases between the two ends. This CDR3 contains 16 residues. Germline V gene lookup returns CDR1 SGHDN and CDR2 FVKESK. CDR3 sequence (DNA): TGTGCCAGCAGCCCTTTGGGGGCCCCGAACACCGGGGAGCTGTTTTTT. This encodes CASSPLGAPNTGELFF.

V usage is TRBV2 and J usage is TRBJ1-2, with 7 bases fitting TRBD1. The CDR3 length is 12 residues. Losses at the gene ends were 5 bases for V and 8 bases for J; bases not matched to a gene: 5. Germline V lookup: CDR1 SNHLY, CDR2 FYNNEI. The CDR3 nucleotides read TGTGCCAGCAGTCCTAACAGGGGCGGCTACACCTTC. The encoded protein is CASSPNRGGYTF.

The V gene is TRBV6-1, the J gene TRBJ1-5; tentative D call: TRBD1 (5 bases). Between the trimmed V and J ends, which lost 3 bases and 6 bases, there was a span of 12 bases. The CDR3 loop spans 14 amino acids. CDR1 MNHNS and CDR2 SASEGT come from the germline V gene. The CDR3: CASSERWGGQPQHF. CDR3 in DNA: TGTGCCAGCAGTGAGAGGTGGGGCGGTCAGCCCCAGCATTTT.

The chain uses TRBV11-2 and TRBJ1-6; D is possibly TRBD1 (5 bases). V lost 4 bases and J lost 0, with 16 bases in between. Germline lookup yields CDR1 SGHAT and CDR2 FQNNGV. The CDR3 length is 18 residues. CDR3 amino acids: CASSSPRGGSSYNSPLHF. CDR3 coding DNA: TGTGCCAGCAGCTCCCCACGGGGGGGGAGCTCCTATAATTCACCCCTCCACTTT.

The CDR3 region has the DNA TGTGCTAGTGGTTTAGCAGGCGGGACCGAAGCCTATACGCAGTATTTT. Amino acid sequence: CASGLAGGTEAYTQYF. The rearrangement links TRBV12-5 to TRBJ2-3; maybe TRBD2 (6 bases). The CDR3 runs 16 residues. Germline CDR1 and CDR2: LGHNT and FRNRAP. The V end was cut by 3 bases, the J end by 7 bases, with 20 bases between. The whole variable domain, filled in from reference TRBV12-5 and TRBJ2-3, reads DARVTQTPRHKVTEMGQEVTMRCQPILGHNTVFWYRQTMMQGLELLAYFRNRAPLDDSGMPKDRFSAEMPDATLATLKIQPSEPRDSAVYFCASGLAGGTEAYTQYFGPGTRLTVL.

The chain employs TRBV7-2 and TRBJ2-2; D is undetermined. This CDR3 is 15 amino acids long. V was pared by 3 bases and J by 7 bases, with 15 bases between. From germline, CDR1 is SGHTA and CDR2 FQGNSA. In nucleotides, the CDR3 is TGTGCCAGCAGCTTTAGTAGAGCGTCTCACGGGGAGCTGTTTTTT. Its translation is CASSFSRASHGELFF. Based on the CDR3 plus reference TRBV7-2 and TRBJ2-2, the full variable domain is GAGVSQSPSNKVTEKGKDVELRCDPISGHTALYWYRQSLGQGLEFLIYFQGNSAPDKSGLPSDRFSAERTGGSVSTLTIQRTQQEDSAVYLCASSFSRASHGELFFGEGSRLTVL.